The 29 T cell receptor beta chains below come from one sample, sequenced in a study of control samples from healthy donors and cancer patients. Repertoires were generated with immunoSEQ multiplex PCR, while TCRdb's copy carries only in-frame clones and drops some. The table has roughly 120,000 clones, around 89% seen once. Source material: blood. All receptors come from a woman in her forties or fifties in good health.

CDR3 DNA: TGTGCCAGCACCCCGGGACTAGCGGGAGGGACCGGGGAGCTGTTTTTT. It yields the protein CASTPGLAGGTGELFF. The genes are TRBV2 and TRBJ2-2; 16 bases map to TRBD2. V was clipped by 7 bases and J by 5 bases; unmatched bases: 4. Germline CDR1 and CDR2: SNHLY and FYNNEI. CDR3 length: 16 residues.

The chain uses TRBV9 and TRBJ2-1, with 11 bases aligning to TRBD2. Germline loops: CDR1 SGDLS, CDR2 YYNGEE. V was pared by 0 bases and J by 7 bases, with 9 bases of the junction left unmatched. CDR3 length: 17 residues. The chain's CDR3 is CASSVAISGRASNEQFF. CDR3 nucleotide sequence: TGTGCCAGCAGCGTAGCAATTAGCGGGAGGGCATCTAATGAGCAGTTCTTC.

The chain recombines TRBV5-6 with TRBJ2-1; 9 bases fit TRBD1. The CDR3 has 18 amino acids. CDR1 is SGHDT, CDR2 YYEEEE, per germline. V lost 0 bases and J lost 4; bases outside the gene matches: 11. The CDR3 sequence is CASSLAGTGGSPYNEQFF. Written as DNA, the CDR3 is TGTGCCAGCAGCTTGGCCGGCACAGGGGGCAGCCCTTACAATGAGCAGTTCTTC.

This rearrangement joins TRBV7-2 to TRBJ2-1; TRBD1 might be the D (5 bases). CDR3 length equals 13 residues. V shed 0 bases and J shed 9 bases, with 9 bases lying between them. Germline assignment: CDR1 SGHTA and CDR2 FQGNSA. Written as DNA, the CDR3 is TGTGCCAGCAGCTTAGCCAGGGTCACTGAGCAGTTCTTC. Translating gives CASSLARVTEQFF.

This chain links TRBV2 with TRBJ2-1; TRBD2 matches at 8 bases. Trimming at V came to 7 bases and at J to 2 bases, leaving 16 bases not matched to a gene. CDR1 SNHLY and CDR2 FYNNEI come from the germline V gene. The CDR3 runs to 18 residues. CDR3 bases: TGTGCCAGCATCGGCATATTGAGCGGGGGTCCTACCTACAATGAGCAGTTCTTC. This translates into CASIGILSGGPTYNEQFF.

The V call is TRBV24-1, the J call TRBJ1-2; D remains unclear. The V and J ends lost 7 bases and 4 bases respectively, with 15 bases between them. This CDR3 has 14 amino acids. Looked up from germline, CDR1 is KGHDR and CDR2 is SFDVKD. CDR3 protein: CATRDPAGPYGYTF. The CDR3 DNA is TGTGCCACCAGGGACCCCGCGGGCCCCTATGGCTACACCTTC.

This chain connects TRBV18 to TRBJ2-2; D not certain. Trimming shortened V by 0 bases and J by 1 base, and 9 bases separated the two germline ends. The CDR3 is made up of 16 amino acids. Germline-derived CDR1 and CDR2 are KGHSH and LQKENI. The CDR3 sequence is CASSPPSLGNTGELFF. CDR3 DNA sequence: TGTGCCAGCTCACCACCCTCGCTAGGGAACACCGGGGAGCTGTTTTTT. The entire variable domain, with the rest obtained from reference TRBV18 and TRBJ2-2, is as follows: NAGVMQNPRHLVRRRGQEARLRCSPMKGHSHVYWYRQLPEEGLKFMVYLQKENIIDESGMPKERFSAEFPKEGPSILRIQQVVRGDSAAYFCASSPPSLGNTGELFFGEGSRLTVL.

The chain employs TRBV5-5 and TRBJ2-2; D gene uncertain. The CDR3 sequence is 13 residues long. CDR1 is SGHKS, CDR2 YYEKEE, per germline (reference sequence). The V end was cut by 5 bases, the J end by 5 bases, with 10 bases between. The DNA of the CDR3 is TGTGCCAGCAGAGACGACATGACCGGGGAGCTGTTTTTT. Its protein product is CASRDDMTGELFF.

The CDR3 loop is CATSDLASGGADTQYF. DNA for the CDR3: TGTGCCACCAGTGACCTAGCTAGCGGGGGGGCAGATACGCAGTATTTT. The chain links TRBV24-1 to TRBJ2-3; 12 bases map to TRBD2. The CDR3 is made up of 16 amino acids. Looked up from germline, CDR1 is KGHDR and CDR2 is SFDVKD. Germline trimming cut 4 bases from V and 4 bases from J; bases unmatched to any gene: 5.

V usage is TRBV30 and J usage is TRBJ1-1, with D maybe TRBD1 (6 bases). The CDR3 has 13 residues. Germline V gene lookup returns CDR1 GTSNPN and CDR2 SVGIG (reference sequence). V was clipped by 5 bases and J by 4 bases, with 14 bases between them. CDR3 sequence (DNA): TGTGCCTGGGTAGGACAGTTGTTCACTGAAGCTTTCTTT. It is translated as CAWVGQLFTEAFF.

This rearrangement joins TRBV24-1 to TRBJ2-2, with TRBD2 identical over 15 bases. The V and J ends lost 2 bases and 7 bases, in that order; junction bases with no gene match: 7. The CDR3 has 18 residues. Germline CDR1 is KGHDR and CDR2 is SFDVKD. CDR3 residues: CATSDSGLAGGPGGELFF. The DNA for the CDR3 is TGTGCCACCAGTGATTCCGGACTAGCGGGAGGGCCGGGCGGGGAGCTGTTTTTT.

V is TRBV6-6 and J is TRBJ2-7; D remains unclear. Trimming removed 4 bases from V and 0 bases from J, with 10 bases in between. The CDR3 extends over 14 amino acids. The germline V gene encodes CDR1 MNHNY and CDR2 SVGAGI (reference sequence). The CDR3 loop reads CASSLPTNSYEQYF. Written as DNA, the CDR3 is TGTGCCAGCAGTTTACCCACGAACTCCTACGAGCAGTACTTC.

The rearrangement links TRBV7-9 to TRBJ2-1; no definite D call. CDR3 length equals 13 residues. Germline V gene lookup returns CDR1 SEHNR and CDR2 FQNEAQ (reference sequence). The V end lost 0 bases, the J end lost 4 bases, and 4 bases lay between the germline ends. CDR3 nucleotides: TGTGCCAGCAGCTTAGCACTTTACAATGAGCAGTTCTTC. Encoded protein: CASSLALYNEQFF.

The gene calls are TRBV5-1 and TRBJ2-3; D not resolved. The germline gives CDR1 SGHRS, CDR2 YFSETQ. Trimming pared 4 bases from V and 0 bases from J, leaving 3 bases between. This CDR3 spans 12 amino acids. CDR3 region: CASSISTDTQYF. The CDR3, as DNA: TGCGCCAGCAGCATCAGCACAGATACGCAGTATTTT.

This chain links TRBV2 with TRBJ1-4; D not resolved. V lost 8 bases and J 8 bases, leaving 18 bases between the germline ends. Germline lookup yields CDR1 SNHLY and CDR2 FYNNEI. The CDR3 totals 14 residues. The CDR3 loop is CASLRMGLEEKLFF. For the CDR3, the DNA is TGTGCCAGCCTAAGGATGGGATTGGAGGAAAAACTGTTTTTT.

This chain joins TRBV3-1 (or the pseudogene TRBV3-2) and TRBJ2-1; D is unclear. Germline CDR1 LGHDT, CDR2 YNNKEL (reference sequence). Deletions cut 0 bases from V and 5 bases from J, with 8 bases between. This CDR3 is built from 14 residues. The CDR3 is CASSQDWVNNEQFF. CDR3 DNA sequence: TGTGCCAGCAGCCAAGATTGGGTAAACAATGAGCAGTTCTTC.

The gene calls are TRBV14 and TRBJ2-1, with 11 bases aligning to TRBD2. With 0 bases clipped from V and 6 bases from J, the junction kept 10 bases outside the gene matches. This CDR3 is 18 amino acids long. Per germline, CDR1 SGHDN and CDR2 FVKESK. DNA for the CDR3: TGTGCCAGCAGCCAAGATGGGGCTAGCGGGAGGATAAGCAATGAGCAGTTCTTC. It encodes CASSQDGASGRISNEQFF.

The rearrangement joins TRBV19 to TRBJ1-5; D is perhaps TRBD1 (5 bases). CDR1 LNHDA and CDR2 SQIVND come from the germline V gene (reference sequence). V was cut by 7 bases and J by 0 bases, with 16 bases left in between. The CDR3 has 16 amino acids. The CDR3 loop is CASKVGHRYSNQPQHF. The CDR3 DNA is TGTGCCAGTAAGGTAGGACACCGATATAGCAATCAGCCCCAGCATTTT.

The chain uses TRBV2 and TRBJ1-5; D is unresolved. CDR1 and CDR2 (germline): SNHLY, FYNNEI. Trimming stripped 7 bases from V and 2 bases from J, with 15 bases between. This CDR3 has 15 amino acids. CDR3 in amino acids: CASTERSLGNQPQHF. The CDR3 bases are TGTGCCAGCACCGAGCGTAGTTTGGGCAATCAGCCCCAGCATTTT.

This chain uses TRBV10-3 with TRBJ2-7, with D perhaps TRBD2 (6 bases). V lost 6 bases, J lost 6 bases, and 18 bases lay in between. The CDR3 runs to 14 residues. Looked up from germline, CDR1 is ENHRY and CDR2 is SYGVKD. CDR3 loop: CAISDTILGGEQYF. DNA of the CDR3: TGTGCCATCAGCGACACAATTCTGGGGGGCGAGCAGTACTTC.

This chain's CDR3 is CASNSGDRVGSTEAFF. In DNA form, the CDR3 reads TGTGCCAGCAATTCCGGGGACAGGGTTGGGTCCACTGAAGCTTTCTTT. The chain is built from TRBV9 and TRBJ1-1; 9 nucleotides match TRBD1. The V gene end was trimmed by 6 bases and the J gene end by 4 bases; junction bases not matched to a gene: 13. The CDR3 is 16 amino acids. CDR1 is SGDLS, CDR2 YYNGEE, per germline.

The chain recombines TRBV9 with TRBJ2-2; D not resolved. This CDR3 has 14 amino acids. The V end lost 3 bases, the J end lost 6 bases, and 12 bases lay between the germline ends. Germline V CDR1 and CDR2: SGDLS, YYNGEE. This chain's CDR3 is CASSGVGFPGELFF. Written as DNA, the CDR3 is TGTGCCAGCAGCGGCGTGGGGTTTCCCGGGGAGCTGTTTTTT.

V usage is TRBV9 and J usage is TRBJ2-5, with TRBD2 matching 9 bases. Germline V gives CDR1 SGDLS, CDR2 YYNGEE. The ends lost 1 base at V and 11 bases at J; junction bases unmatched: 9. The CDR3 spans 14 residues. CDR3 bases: TGTGCCAGCAGCGTACGGACTAGCGACGGCCCTCAGTACTTC. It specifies CASSVRTSDGPQYF.

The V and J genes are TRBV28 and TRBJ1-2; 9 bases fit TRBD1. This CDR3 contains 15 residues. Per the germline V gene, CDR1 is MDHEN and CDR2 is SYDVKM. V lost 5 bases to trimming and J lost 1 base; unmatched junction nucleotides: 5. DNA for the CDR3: TGTGCCAGCAGTGGGTGGGGACAGGGTAACTATGGCTACACCTTC. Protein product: CASSGWGQGNYGYTF.

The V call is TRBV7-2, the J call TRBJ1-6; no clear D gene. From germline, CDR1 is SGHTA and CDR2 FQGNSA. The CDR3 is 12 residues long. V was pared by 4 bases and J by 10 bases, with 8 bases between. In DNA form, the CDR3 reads TGTGCCAGCAGCTGGACGGGATCACCCCTCCACTTT. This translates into CASSWTGSPLHF.

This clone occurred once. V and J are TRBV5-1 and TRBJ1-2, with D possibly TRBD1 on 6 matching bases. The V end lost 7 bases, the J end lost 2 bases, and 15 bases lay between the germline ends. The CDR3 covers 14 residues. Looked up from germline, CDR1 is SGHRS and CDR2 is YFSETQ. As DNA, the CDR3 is TGCGCCAGCCATGAGGGGGTTGGCAACTATGGCTACACCTTC. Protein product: CASHEGVGNYGYTF. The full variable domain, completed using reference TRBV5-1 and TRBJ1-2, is KAGVTQTPRYLIKTRGQQVTLSCSPISGHRSVSWYQQTPGQGLQFLFEYFSETQRNKGNFPGRFSGRQFSNSRSEMNVSTLELGDSALYLCASHEGVGNYGYTFGSGTRLTVV.

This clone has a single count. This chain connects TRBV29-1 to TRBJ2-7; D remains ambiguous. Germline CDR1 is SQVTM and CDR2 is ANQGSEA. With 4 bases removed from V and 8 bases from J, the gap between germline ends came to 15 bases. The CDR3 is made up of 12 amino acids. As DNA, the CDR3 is TGCAGCGTTGTTTTGCCCGGTGCGAAGCAGTACGTC. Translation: CSVVLPGAKQYV.

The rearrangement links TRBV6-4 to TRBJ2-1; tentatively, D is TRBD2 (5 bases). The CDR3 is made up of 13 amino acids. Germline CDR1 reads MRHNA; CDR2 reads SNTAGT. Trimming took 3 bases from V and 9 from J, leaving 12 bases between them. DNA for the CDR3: TGTGCCAGCAGTGAAGGAGGCCTCGGTGAGCAGTTCTTC. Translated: CASSEGGLGEQFF.

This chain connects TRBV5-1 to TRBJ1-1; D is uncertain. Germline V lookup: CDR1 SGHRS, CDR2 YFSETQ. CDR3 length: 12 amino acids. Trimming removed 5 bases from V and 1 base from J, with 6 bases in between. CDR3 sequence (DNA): TGCGCCAGCAGGTACACGAACACTGAAGCTTTCTTT. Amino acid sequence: CASRYTNTEAFF.